This entry features one TCR beta chain sequence. The method was immunoSEQ multiplex PCR; TCRdb's version includes in-frame clones alone and lacks a portion of them. The sample yields around 17,000 clones, more than 70% seen once. This record belongs to a study of OX40 agonist ivuxolimab in advanced cancers. On the study more broadly: The patients' treatment was ivuxolimab, an agonistic anti-OX40 (CD134) antibody. At 65% to 85% male, the cohort had a mean age of around 56 years, ranging from about 23 to 79. Under the entry rules, prior anti-PD-1, anti-PD-L1 or anti-CTLA-4 therapy was allowed, and about 40% had some.

The germline V gene has CDR1 SGDLS and CDR2 YYNGEE. V was clipped by 0 bases and J by 3 bases, with 7 bases between them. This CDR3 spans 13 amino acids. Sequenced here: CD4+ or CD8+ T cells sorted from blood, sampled in a trial of the OX40 agonist ivuxolimab. This sequence originates from an adult with an advanced solid tumor such as melanoma, head and neck, liver or kidney cancer. The chain couples TRBV9 to TRBJ2-7; no definite D call. The CDR3 here is CASSVGSSYEQYV. CDR3 sequence (DNA): TGTGCCAGCAGCGTAGGGTCTAGCTACGAGCAGTACGTC.